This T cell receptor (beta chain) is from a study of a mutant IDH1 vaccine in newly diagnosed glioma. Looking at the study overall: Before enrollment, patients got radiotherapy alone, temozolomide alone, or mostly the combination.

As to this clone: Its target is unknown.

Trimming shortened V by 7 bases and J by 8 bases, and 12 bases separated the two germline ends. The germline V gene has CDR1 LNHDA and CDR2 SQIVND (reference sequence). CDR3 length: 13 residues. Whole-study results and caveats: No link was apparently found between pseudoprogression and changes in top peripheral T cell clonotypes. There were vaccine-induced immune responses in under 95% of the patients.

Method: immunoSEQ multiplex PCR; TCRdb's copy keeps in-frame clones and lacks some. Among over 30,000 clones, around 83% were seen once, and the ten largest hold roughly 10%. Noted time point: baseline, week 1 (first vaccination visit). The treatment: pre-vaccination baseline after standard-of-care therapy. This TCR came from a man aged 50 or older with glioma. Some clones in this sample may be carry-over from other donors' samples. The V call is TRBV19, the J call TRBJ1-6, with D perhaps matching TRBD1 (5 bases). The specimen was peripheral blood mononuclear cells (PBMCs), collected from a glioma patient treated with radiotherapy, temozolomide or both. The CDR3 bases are TGTGCCAGTACGGGAACAGGAGATTCACCCCTCCACTTT. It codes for CASTGTGDSPLHF.